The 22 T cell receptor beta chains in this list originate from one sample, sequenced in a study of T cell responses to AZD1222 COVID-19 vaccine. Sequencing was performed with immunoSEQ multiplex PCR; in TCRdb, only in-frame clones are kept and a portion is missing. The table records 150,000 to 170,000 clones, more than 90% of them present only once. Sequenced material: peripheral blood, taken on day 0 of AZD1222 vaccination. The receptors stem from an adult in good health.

In DNA, the CDR3 is TGTGCCAGCACCAGGGGTGACTCACCCCTCCACTTT. This encodes CASTRGDSPLHF. The chain combines TRBV2 with TRBJ1-6; D might be TRBD1 (6 bases). The CDR3 runs 12 residues. V dropped 7 bases and J dropped 10 bases, with 11 bases sitting between them. The germline V gene encodes CDR1 SNHLY and CDR2 FYNNEI.

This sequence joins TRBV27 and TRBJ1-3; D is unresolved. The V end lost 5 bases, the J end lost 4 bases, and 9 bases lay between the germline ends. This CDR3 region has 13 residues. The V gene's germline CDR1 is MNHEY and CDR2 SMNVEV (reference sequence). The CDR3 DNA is TGTGCCAGCAGTCCCCCGGGGGGAAACACCATATATTTT. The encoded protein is CASSPPGGNTIYF.

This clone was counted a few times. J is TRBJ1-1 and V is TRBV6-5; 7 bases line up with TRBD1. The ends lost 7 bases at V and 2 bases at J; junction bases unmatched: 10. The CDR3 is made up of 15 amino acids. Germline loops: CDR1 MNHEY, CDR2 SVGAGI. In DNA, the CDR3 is TGTGCCAGCACCCGCCGACAGGGACTAAACACTGAAGCTTTCTTT. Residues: CASTRRQGLNTEAFF.

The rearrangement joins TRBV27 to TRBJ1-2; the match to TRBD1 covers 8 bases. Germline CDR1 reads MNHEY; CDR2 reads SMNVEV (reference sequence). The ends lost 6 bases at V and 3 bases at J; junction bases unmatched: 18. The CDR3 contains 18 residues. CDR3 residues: CASRKTSPRGRMDYGYTF. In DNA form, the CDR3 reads TGTGCCAGCAGAAAAACATCCCCCAGGGGGCGAATGGACTATGGCTACACCTTC.

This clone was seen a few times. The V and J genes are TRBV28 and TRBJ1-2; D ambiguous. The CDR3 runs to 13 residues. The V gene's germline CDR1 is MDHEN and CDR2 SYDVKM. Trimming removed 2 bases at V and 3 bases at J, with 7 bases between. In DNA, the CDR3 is TGTGCCAGCAGTTTAGAAGGATACTATGGCTACACCTTC. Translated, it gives CASSLEGYYGYTF.

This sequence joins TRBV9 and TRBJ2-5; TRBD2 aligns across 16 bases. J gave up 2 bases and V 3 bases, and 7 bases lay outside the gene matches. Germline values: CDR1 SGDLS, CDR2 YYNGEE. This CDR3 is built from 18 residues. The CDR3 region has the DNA TGTGCCAGCAGCGACGGGACTAGCGGGGGGGCCAGGCAAGAGACCCAGTACTTC. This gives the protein CASSDGTSGGARQETQYF.

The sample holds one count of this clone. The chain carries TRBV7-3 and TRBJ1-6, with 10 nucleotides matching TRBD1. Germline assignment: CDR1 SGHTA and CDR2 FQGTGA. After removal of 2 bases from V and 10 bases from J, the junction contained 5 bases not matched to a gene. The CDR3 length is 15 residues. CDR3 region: CASSLPGTGVSPLHF. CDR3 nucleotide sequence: TGTGCCAGCAGCTTACCCGGGACAGGGGTCTCACCCCTCCACTTT. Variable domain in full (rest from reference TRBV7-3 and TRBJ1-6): GAGVSQTPSNKVTEKGKYVELRCDPISGHTALYWYRQSLGQGPEFLIYFQGTGAADDSGLPNDRFFAVRPEGSVSTLKIQRTERGDSAVYLCASSLPGTGVSPLHFGNGTRLTVT.

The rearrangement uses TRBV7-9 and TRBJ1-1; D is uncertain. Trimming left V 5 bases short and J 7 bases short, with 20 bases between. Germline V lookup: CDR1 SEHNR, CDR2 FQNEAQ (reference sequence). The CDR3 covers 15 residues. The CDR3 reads CASSPPGAEYGEAFF. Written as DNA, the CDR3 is TGTGCCAGCAGCCCCCCAGGCGCGGAATATGGTGAAGCTTTCTTT.

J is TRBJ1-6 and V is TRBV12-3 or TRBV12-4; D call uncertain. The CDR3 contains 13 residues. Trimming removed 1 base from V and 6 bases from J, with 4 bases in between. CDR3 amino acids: CASSLEGNSPLHF. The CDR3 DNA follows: TGTGCCAGCAGTTTAGAGGGTAATTCACCCCTCCACTTT.

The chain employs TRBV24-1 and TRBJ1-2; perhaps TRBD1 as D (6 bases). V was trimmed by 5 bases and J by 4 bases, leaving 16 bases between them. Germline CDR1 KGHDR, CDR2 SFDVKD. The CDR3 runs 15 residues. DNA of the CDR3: TGTGCCACCAGTGGTGACCGGGACAAGTTCTATGGCTACACCTTC. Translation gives CATSGDRDKFYGYTF.

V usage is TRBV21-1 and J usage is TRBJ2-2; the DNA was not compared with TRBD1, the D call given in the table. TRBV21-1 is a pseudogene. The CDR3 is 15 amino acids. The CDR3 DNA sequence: TGTGCCAGCAGCATTAACAGGGGGCATCCCGGGGAGCTGTTTTTT. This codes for CASSINRGHPGELFF.

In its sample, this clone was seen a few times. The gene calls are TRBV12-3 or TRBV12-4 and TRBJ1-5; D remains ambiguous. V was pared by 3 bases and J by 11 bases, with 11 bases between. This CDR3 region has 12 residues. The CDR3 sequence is CASSLWPSAQHF. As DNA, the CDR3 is TGTGCCAGCAGTTTGTGGCCCTCGGCCCAGCATTTT.

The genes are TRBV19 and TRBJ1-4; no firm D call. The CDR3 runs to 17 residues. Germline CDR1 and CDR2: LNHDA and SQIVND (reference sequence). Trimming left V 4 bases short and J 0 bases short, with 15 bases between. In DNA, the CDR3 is TGTGCCAGTAGTAGGGCACGGGGAGCCTCAACTAATGAAAAACTGTTTTTT. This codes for CASSRARGASTNEKLFF. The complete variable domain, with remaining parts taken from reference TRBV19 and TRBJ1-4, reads DGGITQSPKYLFRKEGQNVTLSCEQNLNHDAMYWYRQDPGQGLRLIYYSQIVNDFQKGDIAEGYSVSREKKESFPLTVTSAQKNPTAFYLCASSRARGASTNEKLFFGSGTQLSVL.

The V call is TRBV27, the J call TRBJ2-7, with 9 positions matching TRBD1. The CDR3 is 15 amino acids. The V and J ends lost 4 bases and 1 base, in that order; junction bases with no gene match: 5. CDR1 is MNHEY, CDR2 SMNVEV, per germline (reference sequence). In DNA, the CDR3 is TGTGCCAGCAGTTCCCCCGGGACAGGGTCCTACGAGCAGTACTTC. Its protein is CASSSPGTGSYEQYF.

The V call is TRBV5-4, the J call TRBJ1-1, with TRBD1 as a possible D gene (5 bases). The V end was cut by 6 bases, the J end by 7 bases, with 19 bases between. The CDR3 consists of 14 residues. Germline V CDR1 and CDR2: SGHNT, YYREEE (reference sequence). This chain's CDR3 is CASKINPGTREAFF. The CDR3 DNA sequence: TGTGCCAGCAAAATTAACCCCGGGACTCGTGAAGCTTTCTTT.

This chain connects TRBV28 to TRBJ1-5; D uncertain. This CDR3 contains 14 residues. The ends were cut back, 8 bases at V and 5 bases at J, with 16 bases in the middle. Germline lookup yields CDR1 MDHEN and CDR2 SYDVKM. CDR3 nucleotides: TGTGCCAGCTCCTCCGGAGGACTTTATCAGCCCCAGCATTTT. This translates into CASSSGGLYQPQHF.

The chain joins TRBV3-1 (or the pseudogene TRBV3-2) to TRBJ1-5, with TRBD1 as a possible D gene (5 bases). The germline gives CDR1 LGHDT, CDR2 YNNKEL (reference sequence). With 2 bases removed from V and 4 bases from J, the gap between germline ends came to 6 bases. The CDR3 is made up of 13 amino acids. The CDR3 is CASSQQGNQPQHF. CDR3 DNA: TGTGCCAGCAGCCAACAGGGAAATCAGCCCCAGCATTTT.

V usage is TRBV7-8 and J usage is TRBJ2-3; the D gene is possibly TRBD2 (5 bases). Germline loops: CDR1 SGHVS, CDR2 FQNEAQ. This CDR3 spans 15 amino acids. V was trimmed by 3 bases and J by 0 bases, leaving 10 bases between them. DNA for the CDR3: TGTGCCAGCAGCTTTTATCGGGGTAGCACAGATACGCAGTATTTT. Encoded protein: CASSFYRGSTDTQYF. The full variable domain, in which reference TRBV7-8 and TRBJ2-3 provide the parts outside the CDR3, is GAGVSQSPRYKVAKRGQDVALRCDPISGHVSLFWYQQALGQGPEFLTYFQNEAQLDKSGLPSDRFFAERPEGSVSTLKIQRTQQEDSAVYLCASSFYRGSTDTQYFGPGTRLTVL.

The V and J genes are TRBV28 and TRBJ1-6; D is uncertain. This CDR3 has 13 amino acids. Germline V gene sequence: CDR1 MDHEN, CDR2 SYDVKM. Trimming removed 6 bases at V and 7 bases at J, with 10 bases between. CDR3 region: CASSSTANSPLHF. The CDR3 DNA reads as TGTGCCAGCAGCTCAACAGCCAATTCACCCCTCCACTTT.

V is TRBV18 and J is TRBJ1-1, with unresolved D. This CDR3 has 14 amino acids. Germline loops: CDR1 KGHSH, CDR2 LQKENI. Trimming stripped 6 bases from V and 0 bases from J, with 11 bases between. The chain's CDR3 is CASSPARLNTEAFF. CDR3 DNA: TGTGCCAGCTCCCCTGCCCGTCTGAACACTGAAGCTTTCTTT.

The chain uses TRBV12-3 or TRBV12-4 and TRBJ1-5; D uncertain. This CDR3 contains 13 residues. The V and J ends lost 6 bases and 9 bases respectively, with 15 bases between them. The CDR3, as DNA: TGTGCCAGCAGCTCGGGGAGCCTTTGGCCCCAGCATTTT. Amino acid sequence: CASSSGSLWPQHF.

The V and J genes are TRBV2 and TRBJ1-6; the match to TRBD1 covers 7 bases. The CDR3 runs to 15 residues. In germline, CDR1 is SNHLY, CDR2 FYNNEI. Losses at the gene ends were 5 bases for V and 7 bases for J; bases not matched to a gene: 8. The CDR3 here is CASSRTGTENSPLHF. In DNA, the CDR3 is TGTGCCAGCAGTAGGACCGGGACAGAAAATTCACCCCTCCACTTT.